This TCR beta chain originates from a study of blood T cells in healthy people across ages. The wider study: Per every two T cells, about one barcoded beta molecule was captured by template switching. Study-level findings and limits: Long-lived donors carried more naive CD4+ cells and greater diversity than aged donors. Diversity figures based on one million T cells were deemed too low.

Germline values: CDR1 MDHEN, CDR2 SYDVKM. The CDR3 consists of 15 residues. V lost 6 bases to trimming and J lost 2 bases, with 17 bases between them. PCR was performed a second time for about 7 to 11 cycles using a sample-barcoded 5' primer and a J-beta primer mix. MiXCR, applied by TCRdb to the 5' RACE reads, yields one record per CDR3 protein. The sample shows 750,000 to 950,000 distinct CDR3 sequences, 25% to 30% of them seen only once. Comment on this clonotype: The antigen is not known.

The sample also formed part of further work on T cells of mothers and their children.

The sample was blood. V and J are TRBV28 and TRBJ2-7; D uncertain. This clonotype was obtained from a woman aged 40 to 50 in good health. As DNA, the CDR3 is TGTGCCAGCAGCTCCCCAACGGACCCTACCTACGAGCAGTACTTC. This encodes CASSSPTDPTYEQYF.